The 10 T cell receptor beta chains listed next were all sequenced from one sample in a study of blood T cell repertoires in COVID-19. Measured with immunoSEQ multiplex PCR; TCRdb has only the in-frame clones, and not every one. The sample lists about 400,000 clones; 70% to 90% were seen once. Sequencing input: PBMCs or T cells enriched from blood (not recorded which). These TCRs come from a woman aged 35 to 49 with acute COVID-19.

V gene TRBV19 combines with J gene TRBJ2-7, with 8 positions matching TRBD1. V lost 8 bases to trimming and J lost 2 bases; unmatched junction nucleotides: 5. The CDR3 runs 13 residues. Germline V gives CDR1 LNHDA, CDR2 SQIVND (reference sequence). The CDR3 region has the DNA TGTGCCAGTGGACGACAGGGGACCTACGAGCAGTACTTC. This translates into CASGRQGTYEQYF.

The chain links TRBV15 to TRBJ1-5; D remains ambiguous. The germline V gene encodes CDR1 LNHNV and CDR2 YYDKDF (reference sequence). V shed 0 bases and J shed 1 base, with 7 bases lying between them. The CDR3 contains 15 residues. CDR3 region: CATSRDTQSNQPQHF. CDR3 sequence (DNA): TGTGCCACCAGCAGAGATACACAAAGCAATCAGCCCCAGCATTTT.

The rearrangement joins TRBV29-1 to TRBJ1-2; maybe TRBD1 (5 bases). CDR3 length: 15 residues. CDR1 and CDR2 from the germline V gene are SQVTM and ANQGSEA. Between the trimmed V and J ends, which lost 1 base and 4 bases, there was a span of 16 bases. DNA for the CDR3: TGCAGCGTTGAAGGAGCCGGGCGGGGGATCTATGGCTACACCTTC. This encodes CSVEGAGRGIYGYTF. The variable domain in full, completed from reference TRBV29-1 and TRBJ1-2, reads SAVISQKPSRDICQRGTSLTIQCQVDSQVTMMFWYRQQPGQSLTLIATANQGSEATYESGFVIDKFPISRPNLTFSTLTVSNMSPEDSSIYLCSVEGAGRGIYGYTFGSGTRLTVV.

This clone has a single count. The chain employs TRBV5-1 and TRBJ1-4; unclear D gene. The CDR3 contains 13 residues. Germline loops: CDR1 SGHRS, CDR2 YFSETQ. V gave up 0 bases and J gave up 8 bases, with 8 bases separating them. Written as DNA, the CDR3 is TGCGCCAGCAGCTTGGTCCGGAGCGAAAAACTGTTTTTT. Protein: CASSLVRSEKLFF.

This clone turned up a few times. The chain uses TRBV14 and TRBJ1-2; TRBD1 aligns across 12 bases. With 1 base clipped from V and 7 bases from J, the junction kept 4 bases outside the gene matches. Germline values: CDR1 SGHDN, CDR2 FVKESK. CDR3 length: 15 residues. Here the CDR3 DNA reads TGTGCCAGCAGCCAAGGGGACAGGGGGCTAGGTGGCTACACCTTC. Its protein is CASSQGDRGLGGYTF.

The rearrangement uses TRBV5-1 and TRBJ1-4; maybe TRBD1 (6 bases). The germline V and J ends were trimmed by 4 bases and 0 bases, with 10 bases remaining between them. Germline V lookup: CDR1 SGHRS, CDR2 YFSETQ. This CDR3 has 15 residues. CDR3 in DNA: TGCGCCAGCAGCGACGGGACACCAACTAATGAAAAACTGTTTTTT. Translation: CASSDGTPTNEKLFF.

Concerning this clone itself: Relative to the germline gene, one junction end is altered; a read error may explain this. This CDR3 reads CASSPRGDRGSF. DNA of the CDR3: TGTGCCAGCAGCCCCAGGGGAGACAGGGGATCTTTT. The rearrangement uses TRBV5-5 and TRBJ1-3; 8 nucleotides match TRBD1. CDR3 length: 12 residues. CDR1 and CDR2 (germline): SGHKS, YYEKEE (reference sequence).

The chain links TRBV3-1 (or the pseudogene TRBV3-2) to TRBJ2-5; D possibly corresponds to TRBD2 (6 bases). The CDR3 has 16 amino acids. V lost 4 bases and J 4 bases, leaving 19 bases between the germline ends. The germline V gene encodes CDR1 LGHDT and CDR2 YNNKEL (reference sequence). Written as DNA, the CDR3 is TGTGCCAGCAGCCGAAGCGTTGCGGGGCGTTTAGAGACCCAGTACTTC. Residues: CASSRSVAGRLETQYF.

V and J are TRBV19 and TRBJ1-3; D gene unclear. Germline lookup yields CDR1 LNHDA and CDR2 SQIVND (reference sequence). V was shortened by 5 bases and J by 0 bases, with 11 bases between the two germline ends. CDR3 length: 15 residues. CDR3 in amino acids: CASSGLRVSGNTIYF. The CDR3 DNA sequence: TGTGCCAGTAGTGGTCTACGGGTCTCTGGAAACACCATATATTTT. Full variable domain (outside the CDR3, taken from reference TRBV19 and TRBJ1-3): DGGITQSPKYLFRKEGQNVTLSCEQNLNHDAMYWYRQDPGQGLRLIYYSQIVNDFQKGDIAEGYSVSREKKESFPLTVTSAQKNPTAFYLCASSGLRVSGNTIYFGEGSWLTVV.

The rearrangement joins TRBV10-3 to TRBJ1-5; TRBD1 agrees at 8 bases. This CDR3 spans 13 amino acids. The germline gives CDR1 ENHRY, CDR2 SYGVKD. V lost 8 bases to trimming and J lost 7 bases; unmatched junction nucleotides: 7. The CDR3, as DNA: TGTGCCATCGGGACAGGACAGGAACAGCCCCAGCATTTT. Residues: CAIGTGQEQPQHF.